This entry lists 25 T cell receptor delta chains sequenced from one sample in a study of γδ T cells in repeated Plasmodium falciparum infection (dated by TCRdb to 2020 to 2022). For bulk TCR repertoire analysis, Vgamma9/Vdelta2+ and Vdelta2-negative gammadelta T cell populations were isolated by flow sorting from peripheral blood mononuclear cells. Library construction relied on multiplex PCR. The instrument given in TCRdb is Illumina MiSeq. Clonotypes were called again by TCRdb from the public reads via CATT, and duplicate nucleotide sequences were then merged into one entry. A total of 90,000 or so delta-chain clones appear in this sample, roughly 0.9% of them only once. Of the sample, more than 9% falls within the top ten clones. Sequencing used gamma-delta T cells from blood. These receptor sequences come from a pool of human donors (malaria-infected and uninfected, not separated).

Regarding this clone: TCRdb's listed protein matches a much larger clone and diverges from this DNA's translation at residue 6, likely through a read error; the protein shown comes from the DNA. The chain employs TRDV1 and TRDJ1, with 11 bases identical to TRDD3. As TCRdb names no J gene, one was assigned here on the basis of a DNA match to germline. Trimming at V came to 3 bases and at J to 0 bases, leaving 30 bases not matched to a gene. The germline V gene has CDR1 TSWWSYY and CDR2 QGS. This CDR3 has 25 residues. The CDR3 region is CALGDYWPSRRNSGGYKWYTDKLIF. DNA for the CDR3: TGTGCTCTTGGGGACTACTGGCCTTCCAGACGCAACTCTGGGGGATACAAGTGGTACACCGATAAACTCATCTTT.

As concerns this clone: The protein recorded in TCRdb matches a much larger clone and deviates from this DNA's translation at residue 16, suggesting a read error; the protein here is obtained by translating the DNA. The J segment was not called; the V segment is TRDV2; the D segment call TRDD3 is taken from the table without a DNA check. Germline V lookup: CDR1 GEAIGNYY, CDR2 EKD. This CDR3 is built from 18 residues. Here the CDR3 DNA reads TGTGCCTGTGACACGCTCCCACTGGGGGACCACAACACCGATAAATTCATCTTT. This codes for CACDTLPLGDHNTDKFIF.

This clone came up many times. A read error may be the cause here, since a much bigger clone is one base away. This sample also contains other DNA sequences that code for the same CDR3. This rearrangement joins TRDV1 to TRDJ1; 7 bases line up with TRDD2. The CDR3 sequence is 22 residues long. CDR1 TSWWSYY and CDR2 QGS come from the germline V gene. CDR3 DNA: TGTGCTCTTGGGGAACTTATTCCTACGGCTGGGACACCGTCGAAGTACACCGACAAACTCATCTTT. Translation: CALGELIPTAGTPSKYTDKLIF.

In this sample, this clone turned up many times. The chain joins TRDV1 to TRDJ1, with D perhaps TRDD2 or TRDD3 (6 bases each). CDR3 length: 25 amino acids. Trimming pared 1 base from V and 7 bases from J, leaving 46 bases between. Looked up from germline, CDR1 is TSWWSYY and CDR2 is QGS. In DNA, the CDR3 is TGTGCTCTTGGGGAACGGGTCGGGACCTACCTTTTAGGAGGTCCTACTACCCTACTGGGACTTAAACTCATCTTT. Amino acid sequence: CALGERVGTYLLGGPTTLLGLKLIF.

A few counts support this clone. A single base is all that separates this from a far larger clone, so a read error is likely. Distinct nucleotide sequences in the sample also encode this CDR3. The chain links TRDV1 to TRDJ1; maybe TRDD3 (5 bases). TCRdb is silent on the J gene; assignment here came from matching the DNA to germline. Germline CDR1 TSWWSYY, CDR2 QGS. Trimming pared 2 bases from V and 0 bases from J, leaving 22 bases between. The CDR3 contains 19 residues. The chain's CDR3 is CALGETLQLGGLYTDKLIF. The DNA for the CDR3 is TGTGCTCTTGGGGAAACTCTCCAACTAGGGGGCCTGTACACCGATAAACTCATCTTT.

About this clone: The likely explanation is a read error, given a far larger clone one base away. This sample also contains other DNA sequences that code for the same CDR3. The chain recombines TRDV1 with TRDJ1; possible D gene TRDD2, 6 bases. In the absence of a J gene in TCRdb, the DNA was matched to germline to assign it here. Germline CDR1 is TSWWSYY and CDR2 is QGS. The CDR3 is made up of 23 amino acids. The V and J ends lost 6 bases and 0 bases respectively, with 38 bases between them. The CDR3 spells CALGDHIPVVPPGVLPYTDKLIF. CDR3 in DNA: TGTGCTCTTGGAGATCACATCCCTGTAGTGCCACCGGGGGTCCTACCGTACACCGATAAACTCATCTTT.

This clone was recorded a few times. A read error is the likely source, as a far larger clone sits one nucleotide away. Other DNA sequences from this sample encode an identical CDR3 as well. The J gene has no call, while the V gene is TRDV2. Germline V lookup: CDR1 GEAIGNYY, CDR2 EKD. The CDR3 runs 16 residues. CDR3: CACDTVYGRGTAQLFF. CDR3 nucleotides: TGTGCCTGTGACACCGTATATGGGAGAGGGACAGCACAACTCTTTTTT.

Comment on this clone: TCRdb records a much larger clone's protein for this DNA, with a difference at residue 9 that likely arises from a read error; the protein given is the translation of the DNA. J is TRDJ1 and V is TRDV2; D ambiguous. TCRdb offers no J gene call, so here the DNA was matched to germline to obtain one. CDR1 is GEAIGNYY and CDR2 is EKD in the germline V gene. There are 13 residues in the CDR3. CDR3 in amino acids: CACRPRDTGKLIF. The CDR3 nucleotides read TGTGCCTGTCGTCCTCGGGACACCGGTAAACTCATCTTT.

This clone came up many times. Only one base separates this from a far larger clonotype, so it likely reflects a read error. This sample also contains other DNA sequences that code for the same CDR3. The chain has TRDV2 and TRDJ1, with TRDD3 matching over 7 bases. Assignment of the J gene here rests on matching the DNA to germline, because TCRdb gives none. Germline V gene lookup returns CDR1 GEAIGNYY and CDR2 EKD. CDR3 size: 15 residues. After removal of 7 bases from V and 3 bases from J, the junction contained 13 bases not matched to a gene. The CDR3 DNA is TGTGCCTGCGACGAAATGAGGGATACCCCCGATAAACTCATCTTT. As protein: CACDEMRDTPDKLIF.

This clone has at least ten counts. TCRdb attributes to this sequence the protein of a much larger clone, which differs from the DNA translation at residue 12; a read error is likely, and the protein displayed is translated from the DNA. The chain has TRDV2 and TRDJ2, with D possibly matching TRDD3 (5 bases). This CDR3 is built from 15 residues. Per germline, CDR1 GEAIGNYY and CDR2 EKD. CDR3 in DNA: TGTGCCTGTGACACCCTTAGGGGAGACCTGGCACGACTCTTCTTT. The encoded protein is CACDTLRGDLARLFF.

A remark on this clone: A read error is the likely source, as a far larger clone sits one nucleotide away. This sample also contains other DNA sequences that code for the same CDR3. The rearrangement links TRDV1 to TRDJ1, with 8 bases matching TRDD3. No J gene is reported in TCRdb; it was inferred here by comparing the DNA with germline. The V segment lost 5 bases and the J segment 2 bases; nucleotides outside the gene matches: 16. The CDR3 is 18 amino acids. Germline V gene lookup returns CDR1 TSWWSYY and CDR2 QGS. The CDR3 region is CALGTRPWGTHETDKLIF. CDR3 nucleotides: TGTGCTCTTGGGACCAGACCCTGGGGGACCCACGAAACCGATAAACTCATCTTT.

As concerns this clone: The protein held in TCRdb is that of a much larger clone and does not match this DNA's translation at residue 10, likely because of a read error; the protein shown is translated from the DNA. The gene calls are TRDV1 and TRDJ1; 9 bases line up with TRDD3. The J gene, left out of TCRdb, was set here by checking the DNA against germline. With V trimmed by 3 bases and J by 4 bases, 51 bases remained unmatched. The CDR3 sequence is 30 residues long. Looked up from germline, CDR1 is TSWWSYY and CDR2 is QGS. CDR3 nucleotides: TGTGCTCTTGGGGAGATTGGCCGTCAAGGTACCTTTCATTTCCTGTACCGGAGGATTTGGGGGATAACGTTACTCGATAAACTCATCTTT. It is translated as CALGEIGRQGTFHFLYRRIWGITLLDKLIF.

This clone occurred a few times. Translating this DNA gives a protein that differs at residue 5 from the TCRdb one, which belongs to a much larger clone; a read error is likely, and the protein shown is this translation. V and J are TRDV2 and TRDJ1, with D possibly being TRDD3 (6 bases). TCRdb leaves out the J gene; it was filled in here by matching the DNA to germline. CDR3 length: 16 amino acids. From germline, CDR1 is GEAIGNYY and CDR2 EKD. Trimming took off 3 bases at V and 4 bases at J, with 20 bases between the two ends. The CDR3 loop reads CACDALSPAGVDKLIF. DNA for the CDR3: TGTGCCTGTGACGCATTATCCCCTGCTGGGGTCGATAAACTCATCTTT.

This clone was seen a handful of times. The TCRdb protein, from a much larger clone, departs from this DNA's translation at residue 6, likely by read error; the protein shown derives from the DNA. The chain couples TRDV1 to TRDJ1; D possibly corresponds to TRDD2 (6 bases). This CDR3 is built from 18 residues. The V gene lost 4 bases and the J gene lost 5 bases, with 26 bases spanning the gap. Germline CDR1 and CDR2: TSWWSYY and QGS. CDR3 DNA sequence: TGTGCTCTTGGGGGCCCCTTCCCCACTTGGGTCCTAGTGGATAAACTCATCTTT. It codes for CALGGPFPTWVLVDKLIF.

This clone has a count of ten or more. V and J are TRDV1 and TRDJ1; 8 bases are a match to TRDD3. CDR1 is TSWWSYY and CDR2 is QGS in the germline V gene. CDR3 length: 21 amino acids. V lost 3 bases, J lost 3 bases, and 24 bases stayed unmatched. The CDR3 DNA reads TGTGCTCTTGGGGACCTGAGTCCCGCTGTGGGGGTCCCACTGGGGGCCGATAAACTCATCTTT. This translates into CALGDLSPAVGVPLGADKLIF.

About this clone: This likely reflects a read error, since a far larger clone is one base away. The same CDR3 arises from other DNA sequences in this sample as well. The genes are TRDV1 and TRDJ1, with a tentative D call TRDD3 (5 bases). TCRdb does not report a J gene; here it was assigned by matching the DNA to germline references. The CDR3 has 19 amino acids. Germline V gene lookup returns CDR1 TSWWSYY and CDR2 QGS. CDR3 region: CALGVHFGHSSYGTDKLIF. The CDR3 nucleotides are TGTGCCCTTGGGGTCCATTTCGGACATAGCTCATACGGCACCGATAAACTCATCTTT.

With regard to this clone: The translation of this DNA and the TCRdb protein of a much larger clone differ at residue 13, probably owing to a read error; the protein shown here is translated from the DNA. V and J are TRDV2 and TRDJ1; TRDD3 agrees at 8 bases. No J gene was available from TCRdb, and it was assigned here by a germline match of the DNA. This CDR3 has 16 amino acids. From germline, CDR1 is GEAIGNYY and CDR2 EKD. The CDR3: CACDPRTGGDTDELIF. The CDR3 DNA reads TGTGCCTGTGACCCACGTACTGGGGGGGACACCGATGAACTCATCTTT.

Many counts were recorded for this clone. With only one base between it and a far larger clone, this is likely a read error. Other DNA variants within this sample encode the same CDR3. The CDR3 DNA follows: TGTGCCTGCGACCCCCTCGGCGGGGGGGGGGACGATAAACTCATCTTT. This sequence encodes CACDPLGGGGDDKLIF. The V call is TRDV2, the J call TRDJ1; a weak D match, TRDD3 (6 bases). Since TCRdb gives no J gene, matching the DNA to germline was used here to assign it. This CDR3 has 16 amino acids. The germline gives CDR1 GEAIGNYY, CDR2 EKD. The V gene lost 7 bases and the J gene lost 4 bases, with 24 bases spanning the gap.

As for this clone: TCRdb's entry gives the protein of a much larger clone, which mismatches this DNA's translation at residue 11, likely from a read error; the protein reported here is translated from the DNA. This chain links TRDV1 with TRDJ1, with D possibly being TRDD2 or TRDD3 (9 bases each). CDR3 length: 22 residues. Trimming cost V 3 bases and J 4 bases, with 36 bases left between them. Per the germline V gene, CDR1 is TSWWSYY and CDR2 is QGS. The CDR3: CALGDRNLPTVGIRGGNDKLIF. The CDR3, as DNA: TGTGCTCTTGGGGACCGTAACCTTCCTACGGTGGGGATACGCGGGGGGAACGATAAACTCATCTTT.

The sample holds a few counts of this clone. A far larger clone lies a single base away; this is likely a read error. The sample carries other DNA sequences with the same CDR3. The CDR3 coding sequence is TGTGCTCTTGGGGAACTATTGGGAGGCAGGACCCTCGTCACCGATAAACTCATCTTT. It encodes CALGELLGGRTLVTDKLIF. The chain combines TRDV1 with TRDJ1; D gene uncertain. The J gene comes from matching the DNA to germline here; TCRdb lacks it. The CDR3 is 19 residues long. Germline-derived CDR1 and CDR2 are TSWWSYY and QGS. With 0 bases removed from V and 1 base from J, the gap between germline ends came to 21 bases.

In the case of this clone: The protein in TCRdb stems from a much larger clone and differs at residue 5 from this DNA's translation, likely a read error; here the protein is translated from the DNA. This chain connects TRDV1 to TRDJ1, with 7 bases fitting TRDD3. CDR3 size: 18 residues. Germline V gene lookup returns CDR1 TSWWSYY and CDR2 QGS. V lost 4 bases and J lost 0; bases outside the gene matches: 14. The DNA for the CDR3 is TGTGCTCTTGGGGGTGAAAGGAGGGGGATGGACCACACCGATAAACTCATCTTT. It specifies CALGGERRGMDHTDKLIF.

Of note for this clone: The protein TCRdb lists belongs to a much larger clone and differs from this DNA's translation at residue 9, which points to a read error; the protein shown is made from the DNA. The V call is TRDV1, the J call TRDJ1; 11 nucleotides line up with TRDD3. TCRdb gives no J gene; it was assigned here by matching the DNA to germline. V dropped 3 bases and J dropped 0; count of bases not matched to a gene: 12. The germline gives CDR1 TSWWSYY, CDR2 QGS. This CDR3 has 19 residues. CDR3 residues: CALGDLSSPGGYYTDKLIF. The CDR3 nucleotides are TGTGCTCTTGGGGACCTGTCATCCCCTGGGGGATACTACACCGATAAACTCATCTTT.

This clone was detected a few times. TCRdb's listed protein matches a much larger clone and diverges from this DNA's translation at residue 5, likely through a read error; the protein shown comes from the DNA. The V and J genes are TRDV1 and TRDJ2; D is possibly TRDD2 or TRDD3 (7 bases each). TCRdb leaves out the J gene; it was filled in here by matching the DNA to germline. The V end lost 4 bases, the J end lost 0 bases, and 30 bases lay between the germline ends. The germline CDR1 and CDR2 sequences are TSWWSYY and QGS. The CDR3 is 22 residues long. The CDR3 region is CALGGPHFPTTGYAALTAQLFF. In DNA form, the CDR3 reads TGTGCTCTTGGGGGACCCCATTTTCCTACGACAGGATACGCGGCTTTGACAGCACAACTCTTCTTT.

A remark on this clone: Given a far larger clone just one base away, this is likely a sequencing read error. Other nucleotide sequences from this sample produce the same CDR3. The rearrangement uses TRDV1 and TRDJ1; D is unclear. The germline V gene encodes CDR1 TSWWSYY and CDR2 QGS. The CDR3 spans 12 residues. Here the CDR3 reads CALGVLRHKLIF. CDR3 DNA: TGCGCTCTTGGTGTACTTAGGCATAAACTCATCTTT.

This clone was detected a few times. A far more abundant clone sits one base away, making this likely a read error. Here the CDR3 DNA reads TGTGCTCTGGGGCCCCCAACCACGTTCTGGGGGACGTACACCGATAAACTCATCTTT. Encoded protein: CALGPPTTFWGTYTDKLIF. The chain uses TRDV1 and TRDJ1; 8 bases are shared with TRDD3. TCRdb is silent on the J gene; assignment here came from matching the DNA to germline. Per germline, CDR1 TSWWSYY and CDR2 QGS. The ends lost 9 bases at V and 0 bases at J; junction bases unmatched: 21. There are 19 residues in the CDR3.